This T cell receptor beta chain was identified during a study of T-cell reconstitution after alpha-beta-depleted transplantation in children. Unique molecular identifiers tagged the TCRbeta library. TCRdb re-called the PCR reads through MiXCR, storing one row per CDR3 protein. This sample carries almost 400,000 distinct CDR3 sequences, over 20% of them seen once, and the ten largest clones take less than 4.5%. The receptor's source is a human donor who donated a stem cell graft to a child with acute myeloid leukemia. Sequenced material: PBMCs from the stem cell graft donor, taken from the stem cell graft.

The CDR3 sequence is CAISEWAGPLQETQYF. The CDR3 nucleotides read TGTGCCATCAGTGAATGGGCGGGACCGCTCCAAGAGACCCAGTACTTC. The V call is TRBV10-3, the J call TRBJ2-5; perhaps TRBD2 as D (6 bases). CDR3 size: 16 residues. Trimming shortened V by 3 bases and J by 1 base, and 15 bases separated the two germline ends. Germline V gene data show CDR1 as ENHRY and CDR2 as SYGVKD.